This T cell receptor (beta chain) emerged from a study of T cell clonality in common variable immunodeficiency. Study-wide findings and caveats: Reportedly, TCR beta sequences from common variable immunodeficiency showed fewer deletions and N-nucleotide insertions. The cause of increased CVID clonality remains unclear without subpopulation sequencing. Fewer TCRbeta clones were shared among CVID subjects than controls. CVID subjects showed higher TCRbeta clonality than healthy controls.

Measured with immunoSEQ multiplex PCR; TCRdb has only the in-frame clones, and not every one. Listed for the sample are 75,000 to 85,000 clones, none seen a single time. There are 15 residues in the CDR3. V was clipped by 7 bases and J by 5 bases; unmatched bases: 10. The germline CDR1 and CDR2 sequences are PRHDT and FYEKMQ (reference sequence). In this sample, this clone turned up many times. Its antigen remains unidentified. The read terminates 3 residues before the CDR3 end, so the remaining end is supplied by the germline J gene. The clonotype was recovered from a person aged 18-70 years in good health. Sequenced material: peripheral blood mononuclear cells. V is TRBV13 and J is TRBJ2-7, with 11 nucleotides matching TRBD2. CDR3 bases read: TGTGCCAGCACCGGACCTCTGACTAGCGGGGACGAG. It codes for CASTGPLTSGDE. The full CDR3 sequence reads CASTGPLTSGDEQYF.